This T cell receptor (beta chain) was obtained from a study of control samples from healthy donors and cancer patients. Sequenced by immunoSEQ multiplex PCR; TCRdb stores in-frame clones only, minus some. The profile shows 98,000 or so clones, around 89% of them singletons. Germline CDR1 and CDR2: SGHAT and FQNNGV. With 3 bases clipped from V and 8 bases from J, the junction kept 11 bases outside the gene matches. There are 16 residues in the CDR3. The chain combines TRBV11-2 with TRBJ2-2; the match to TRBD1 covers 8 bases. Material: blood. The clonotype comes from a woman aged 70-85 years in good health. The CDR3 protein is CASSFLSQGATGELFF. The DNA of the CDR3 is TGTGCCAGCAGCTTCCTGAGTCAGGGGGCTACGGGGGAGCTGTTTTTT.